This record looks at one T cell receptor (beta chain) sequence and its context. The antigen is unknown. Generated by immunoSEQ multiplex PCR, the TCRdb table keeps only in-frame clones and is missing some. This table has about 84,000 clones, approximately 90% appearing once. Trimming cost V 4 bases and J 9 bases; bases outside gene matches: 1. The CDR3 spans 11 residues. Germline V gene lookup returns CDR1 SGHRS and CDR2 YFSETQ. The sample comes from a study of graft-versus-host responses after intestinal transplantation. The source was unstimulated CD4+ T cells sorted from spleen or lymph node cells, collected before transplant. This chain connects TRBV5-1 to TRBJ2-4; 7 bases agree with TRBD1. This sequence was found in a human donor who was the organ donor for an intestinal transplant. The CDR3 coding sequence is TGCGCCAGCAGCAGACAGGGCATTCAGTACTTC. It is translated as CASSRQGIQYF. Full variable domain (rest looked up from reference TRBV5-1 and TRBJ2-4): KAGVTQTPRYLIKTRGQQVTLSCSPISGHRSVSWYQQTPGQGLQFLFEYFSETQRNKGNFPGRFSGRQFSNSRSEMNVSTLELGDSALYLCASSRQGIQYFGAGTRLSVL.